The present TCR beta chain was sequenced within a study of technical replicates of blood from a handful of donors. The CDR3 is made up of 16 amino acids. Germline V gene sequence: CDR1 MGHRA, CDR2 YSYEKL. Unmatched junction bases numbered 10, after V lost 2 bases and J lost 7 bases. The repertoire was sequenced with immunoSEQ multiplex PCR; TCRdb's copy has only in-frame clones and lacks some. Of some 77,000 clones in the sample, about 91% were seen once. The sequencing input was T cells isolated from PBMCs. This sequence originates from a human donor in good health. V gene TRBV4-1 combines with J gene TRBJ2-1; 8 nucleotides match TRBD1. The CDR3 sequence: CASSQKSGTGGNEQFF. In DNA, the CDR3 is TGCGCCAGCAGCCAAAAATCGGGAACAGGGGGTAATGAGCAGTTCTTC.